One sample yielded the 32 T cell receptor beta chains listed below, sequenced in a study of blood T cell repertoires in COVID-19. Produced via immunoSEQ multiplex PCR; TCRdb's table is partial and in-frame only. The table includes about 270,000 clones, about 81% detected once. The sequenced sample was peripheral blood. The receptors were gathered from a human donor with COVID-19, enrolled during active disease. The donor label of this sample is uncertain.

The chain has TRBV6-4 and TRBJ1-6; 8 nucleotides line up with TRBD1. The V and J ends lost 5 bases and 11 bases, in that order; junction bases with no gene match: 8. The CDR3 length is 14 residues. Per the germline V gene, CDR1 is MRHNA and CDR2 is SNTAGT. The CDR3 loop is CASSYELDRAPLHF. The CDR3 DNA reads as TGTGCCAGCAGTTATGAACTGGACAGGGCACCCCTCCACTTT.

V and J are TRBV9 and TRBJ2-1; 9 bases map to TRBD1. CDR1 is SGDLS, CDR2 YYNGEE, per germline. This CDR3 is built from 14 residues. The V segment lost 4 bases and the J segment 7 bases; nucleotides outside the gene matches: 6. In nucleotides, the CDR3 is TGTGCCAGCAGCTCGGGGACAGGGAAGAATGAGCAGTTCTTC. This translates into CASSSGTGKNEQFF.

The chain employs TRBV3-1 (or the pseudogene TRBV3-2) and TRBJ2-3; TRBD2 is a possible D gene (5 bases). This CDR3 spans 12 amino acids. V lost 8 bases to trimming and J lost 5 bases, with 11 bases between them. Germline assignment: CDR1 LGHDT and CDR2 YNNKEL (reference sequence). The DNA for the CDR3 is TGTGCCAGCGCGGGCCTTGGAGATACGCAGTATTTT. Its translation is CASAGLGDTQYF.

This rearrangement joins TRBV15 to TRBJ2-1; tentative D call: TRBD2 (5 bases). This CDR3 is 10 amino acids long. V lost 8 bases and J 8 bases, leaving 7 bases between the germline ends. Looked up from germline, CDR1 is LNHNV and CDR2 is YYDKDF (reference sequence). The CDR3 here is CATLRDEQFF. The DNA for the CDR3 is TGTGCCACCCTGCGGGATGAGCAGTTCTTC.

The V and J genes are TRBV28 and TRBJ2-2; no reliable D call. V was clipped by 5 bases and J by 11 bases, with 18 bases between them. This CDR3 has 14 residues. The germline CDR1 and CDR2 sequences are MDHEN and SYDVKM. CDR3 amino acids: CASSPRQSPIELFF. DNA of the CDR3: TGTGCCAGCAGTCCCAGACAATCTCCCATTGAGCTGTTTTTT.

In the case of this clone: Other nucleotide sequences from this sample produce the same CDR3. The chain joins TRBV4-1 to TRBJ1-5; no firm D call. V lost 4 bases to trimming and J lost 1 base, with 11 bases between them. The CDR3 covers 15 residues. Germline-derived CDR1 and CDR2 are MGHRA and YSYEKL. The CDR3 sequence: CASSPGGGSNQPQHF. The CDR3 DNA follows: TGCGCCAGCAGCCCCGGCGGAGGGAGCAATCAGCCCCAGCATTTT.

The chain recombines TRBV19 with TRBJ1-1, with D perhaps matching TRBD1 (6 bases). There are 13 residues in the CDR3. Per the germline V gene, CDR1 is LNHDA and CDR2 is SQIVND (reference sequence). V was pared by 3 bases and J by 6 bases, with 11 bases between. Here the CDR3 DNA reads TGTGCCAGTAGTATCCAACAGGGCCCTGAAGCTTTCTTT. Residues: CASSIQQGPEAFF.

This clone appeared a single time. The V call is TRBV29-1, the J call TRBJ1-1; TRBD1 aligns across 8 bases. V trimming: 6 bases; J trimming: 4 bases; junction bases outside the gene matches: 10. Germline V lookup: CDR1 SQVTM, CDR2 ANQGSEA. The CDR3 consists of 14 residues. The CDR3, as DNA: TGCAGCGTCTTAAATACAGGGGGTAGCACTGAAGCTTTCTTT. It translates to CSVLNTGGSTEAFF. Full variable domain (outside the CDR3, taken from reference TRBV29-1 and TRBJ1-1): SAVISQKPSRDICQRGTSLTIQCQVDSQVTMMFWYRQQPGQSLTLIATANQGSEATYESGFVIDKFPISRPNLTFSTLTVSNMSPEDSSIYLCSVLNTGGSTEAFFGQGTRLTVV.

The chain uses TRBV27 and TRBJ2-2, with 10 bases aligning to TRBD2. The V segment lost 4 bases and the J segment 7 bases; nucleotides outside the gene matches: 12. The CDR3 is 17 amino acids. Looked up from germline, CDR1 is MNHEY and CDR2 is SMNVEV (reference sequence). CDR3 coding DNA: TGTGCCAGCAGTTCCTTCTTTAGCGGGAGGATTAGCGGGGAGCTGTTTTTT. Residues: CASSSFFSGRISGELFF.

This chain connects TRBV27 to TRBJ2-1; 15 positions match TRBD2. CDR1 is MNHEY and CDR2 is SMNVEV in the germline V gene (reference sequence). The CDR3 covers 17 residues. The V and J ends lost 8 bases and 6 bases, in that order; junction bases with no gene match: 11. The CDR3 DNA follows: TGTGCCAGCCGGACCGGACTAGCGGGAGGGCCCGGCAATGAGCAGTTCTTC. Translation: CASRTGLAGGPGNEQFF.

The chain uses TRBV5-1 and TRBJ1-1, with D possibly TRBD1 on 6 matching bases. Germline V gives CDR1 SGHRS, CDR2 YFSETQ. This CDR3 comprises 16 residues. Trimming left V 5 bases short and J 3 bases short, with 20 bases between. This CDR3 is CASRRGGGGLDTEAFF. CDR3 sequence (DNA): TGCGCCAGCAGACGCGGGGGCGGCGGACTGGACACTGAAGCTTTCTTT.

This chain connects TRBV6-6 to TRBJ1-5; 11 nucleotides align to TRBD1. The germline CDR1 and CDR2 sequences are MNHNY and SVGAGI (reference sequence). The V and J ends lost 5 bases and 6 bases, in that order; junction bases with no gene match: 6. CDR3 length equals 15 residues. As DNA, the CDR3 is TGTGCCAGCAGTAGGACAGGGGGCAGGATTCAGCCCCAGCATTTT. Its protein is CASSRTGGRIQPQHF.

The chain has TRBV11-2 and TRBJ2-7; D gene ambiguous. The V gene lost 5 bases and the J gene lost 4 bases, with 6 bases spanning the gap. Germline V CDR1 and CDR2: SGHAT, FQNNGV. CDR3 size: 11 residues. The CDR3 sequence: CASSPFYEQYF. In nucleotides, the CDR3 is TGTGCCAGCAGCCCATTTTACGAGCAGTACTTC.

This clone has a handful of counts. The V gene is TRBV2, the J gene TRBJ1-6; the D is unclear. The germline V gene has CDR1 SNHLY and CDR2 FYNNEI. The CDR3 is 16 amino acids. V was trimmed by 6 bases and J by 0 bases, leaving 12 bases between them. The chain's CDR3 is CASRGRISSYNSPLHF. The DNA of the CDR3 is TGTGCCAGCAGGGGGAGGATAAGCTCCTATAATTCACCCCTCCACTTT.

This clone was counted once. This chain links TRBV14 with TRBJ2-7; D is undetermined. CDR3 size: 12 residues. The V end was cut by 3 bases, the J end by 2 bases, with 5 bases between. The germline CDR1 and CDR2 sequences are SGHDN and FVKESK. CDR3 DNA sequence: TGTGCCAGCAGCCAGGTAGCCTACGAGCAGTACTTC. Its protein product is CASSQVAYEQYF. Looking up the rest from reference TRBV14 and TRBJ2-7 gives the full variable domain: EAGVTQFPSHSVIEKGQTVTLRCDPISGHDNLYWYRRVMGKEIKFLLHFVKESKQDESGMPNNRFLAERTGGTYSTLKVQPAELEDSGVYFCASSQVAYEQYFGPGTRLTVT.

This chain connects TRBV10-3 to TRBJ2-1, with 7 bases that match TRBD2. Germline V gene sequence: CDR1 ENHRY, CDR2 SYGVKD. V lost 5 bases to trimming and J lost 6 bases; unmatched junction nucleotides: 10. This CDR3 comprises 15 residues. The CDR3 sequence is CAISLASGDINEQFF. In nucleotides, the CDR3 is TGTGCCATCAGTCTGGCCAGCGGGGATATCAATGAGCAGTTCTTC.

This clone was detected only a few times. This chain links TRBV10-1 with TRBJ2-6; a weak D match, TRBD2 (6 bases). The CDR3 has 14 amino acids. Trimming took 9 bases from V and 2 from J, leaving 11 bases between them. Germline CDR1 WNHNN, CDR2 SYGVQD (reference sequence). The CDR3, as DNA: TGCGCCAGGACTAGGAGGGCTGGGGCCAACGTCCTGACTTTC. Translation gives CARTRRAGANVLTF.

The chain recombines TRBV10-1 with TRBJ2-1; 7 positions agree with TRBD2. Trimming cost V 6 bases and J 5 bases; bases outside gene matches: 16. CDR1 is WNHNN and CDR2 is SYGVQD in the germline V gene (reference sequence). CDR3 length: 17 residues. The CDR3 region has the DNA TGCGCCAGCAGCAAGGGGAAGCGGGAATGGGAAAACAATGAGCAGTTCTTC. Translated: CASSKGKREWENNEQFF.

The CDR3 bases are TGTGCCAGCAGTCTATACCGAAGGGGTGATAGTGAAAAACTGTTTTTT. This encodes CASSLYRRGDSEKLFF. The chain is built from TRBV28 and TRBJ1-4, with D possibly matching TRBD1 (5 bases). There are 16 residues in the CDR3. Trimming shortened V by 5 bases and J by 7 bases, and 20 bases separated the two germline ends. Germline V CDR1 and CDR2: MDHEN, SYDVKM.

The chain couples TRBV19 to TRBJ2-7; a weak D match, TRBD1 (5 bases). Looked up from germline, CDR1 is LNHDA and CDR2 is SQIVND (reference sequence). V was shortened by 3 bases and J by 5 bases, with 17 bases between the two germline ends. This CDR3 contains 15 residues. Here the CDR3 DNA reads TGTGCCAGTAGTATGCAACGACAGTTAGTAGACGAGCAGTACTTC. It translates to CASSMQRQLVDEQYF.

This clone was recorded once. The rearrangement joins TRBV28 to TRBJ1-1; no definite D call. The CDR3 length is 14 residues. Trimming removed 10 bases from V and 0 bases from J, with 15 bases in between. Germline V gene data show CDR1 as MDHEN and CDR2 as SYDVKM. The CDR3 coding sequence is TGTGCCATCACCCCAGGCAATATGAACACTGAAGCTTTCTTT. Translating it yields CAITPGNMNTEAFF.

V is TRBV4-1 and J is TRBJ1-2, with TRBD1 as a possible D gene (5 bases). The germline V and J ends were trimmed by 0 bases and 4 bases, with 12 bases remaining between them. Germline CDR1 reads MGHRA; CDR2 reads YSYEKL. CDR3 size: 15 residues. CDR3 sequence reads: CASSQDETGIYGYTF. Here the CDR3 DNA reads TGCGCCAGCAGCCAAGATGAAACAGGCATCTATGGCTACACCTTC.

The chain recombines TRBV19 with TRBJ2-6; TRBD1 is a possible D gene (6 bases). The CDR3 length is 17 residues. The V gene lost 3 bases and the J gene lost 2 bases, with 14 bases spanning the gap. CDR1 LNHDA and CDR2 SQIVND come from the germline V gene (reference sequence). The CDR3 DNA sequence: TGTGCCAGTAGTATTTTTGGGACACCTACTGGGGCCAACGTCCTGACTTTC. Its translation is CASSIFGTPTGANVLTF.

The rearrangement uses TRBV14 and TRBJ1-1; D gene uncertain. Germline CDR1 SGHDN, CDR2 FVKESK. Between the trimmed V and J ends, which lost 4 bases and 2 bases, there was a span of 8 bases. CDR3 length equals 13 residues. CDR3 amino acids: CASSLWTNTEAFF. The DNA of the CDR3 is TGTGCCAGCAGCCTCTGGACTAACACTGAAGCTTTCTTT.

The J gene is TRBJ2-5, the V gene TRBV19, with D possibly being TRBD2 (6 bases). The CDR3 runs 14 residues. Germline CDR1 LNHDA, CDR2 SQIVND (reference sequence). Trimming took off 4 bases at V and 1 base at J, with 10 bases between the two ends. This CDR3 is CASSKSGLQETQYF. In DNA, the CDR3 is TGTGCCAGTAGTAAAAGCGGGCTCCAAGAGACCCAGTACTTC.

With regard to this clone: Relative to the germline gene, one junction end is altered; a read error may explain this. V is TRBV7-7 and J is TRBJ2-5; possible D gene TRBD2, 7 bases. Looked up from germline, CDR1 is SSHAT and CDR2 is FNYEAQ (reference sequence). CDR3 length: 16 amino acids. CDR3 loop: CASSRGGGGAEETQYF. In nucleotides, the CDR3 is TGTGCTAGCAGCCGTGGGGGAGGGGGAGCGGAAGAGACCCAGTACTTC.

This clone was seen only a few times. The chain links TRBV27 to TRBJ2-1, with 7 bases lining up with TRBD2. The J segment lost 8 bases and the V segment lost 3 bases, leaving 10 bases of the junction unmatched. This CDR3 region has 15 residues. The V gene's germline CDR1 is MNHEY and CDR2 SMNVEV (reference sequence). The CDR3 DNA is TGTGCCAGCAGTTTGGATCGGGGACGGGGGGATGAGCAGTTCTTC. It translates to CASSLDRGRGDEQFF.

J is TRBJ2-2 and V is TRBV3-1 (or the pseudogene TRBV3-2); TRBD2 agrees at 13 bases. This CDR3 is built from 20 residues. Trimming cost V 4 bases and J 3 bases; bases outside gene matches: 14. Germline loops: CDR1 LGHDT, CDR2 YNNKEL (reference sequence). The CDR3 loop reads CASSPAALGLAGEDTGELFF. CDR3 in DNA: TGTGCCAGCAGCCCCGCGGCCCTAGGACTAGCGGGAGAGGACACCGGGGAGCTGTTTTTT.

The V call is TRBV24-1, the J call TRBJ2-1, with 12 bases matching TRBD2. V lost 4 bases and J lost 8; bases outside the gene matches: 5. The CDR3 has 15 amino acids. The germline gives CDR1 KGHDR, CDR2 SFDVKD. The CDR3 sequence is CATSEGLAGLHEQFF. CDR3 nucleotides: TGTGCCACCAGTGAGGGACTAGCGGGTCTCCATGAGCAGTTCTTC.

V gene TRBV19 combines with J gene TRBJ2-3; maybe TRBD2 (6 bases). Germline CDR1 reads LNHDA; CDR2 reads SQIVND (reference sequence). V was trimmed by 5 bases and J by 8 bases, leaving 11 bases between them. The CDR3 covers 12 residues. The CDR3 spells CASSEDYSTQYF. DNA of the CDR3: TGTGCCAGTAGTGAGGACTATTCTACGCAGTATTTT.

This chain uses TRBV19 with TRBJ2-5; 8 nucleotides match TRBD1. V shed 2 bases and J 4 bases; nucleotides not matched to a gene: 12. The germline CDR1 and CDR2 sequences are LNHDA and SQIVND (reference sequence). CDR3 size: 17 residues. This CDR3 is CASSIYPDRGSRETQYF. For the CDR3, the DNA is TGTGCCAGTAGTATATACCCAGACAGGGGTTCTCGAGAGACCCAGTACTTC.

The table lists this clone with a few counts. The V call is TRBV7-3, the J call TRBJ2-3; 8 bases align to TRBD2. The CDR3 loop spans 15 amino acids. Germline CDR1 and CDR2: SGHTA and FQGTGA. The V segment lost 4 bases and the J segment 1 base; nucleotides outside the gene matches: 4. CDR3 residues: CASSSSGGRTDTQYF. Written as DNA, the CDR3 is TGTGCCAGCAGCTCGAGCGGGGGCCGCACAGATACGCAGTATTTT.